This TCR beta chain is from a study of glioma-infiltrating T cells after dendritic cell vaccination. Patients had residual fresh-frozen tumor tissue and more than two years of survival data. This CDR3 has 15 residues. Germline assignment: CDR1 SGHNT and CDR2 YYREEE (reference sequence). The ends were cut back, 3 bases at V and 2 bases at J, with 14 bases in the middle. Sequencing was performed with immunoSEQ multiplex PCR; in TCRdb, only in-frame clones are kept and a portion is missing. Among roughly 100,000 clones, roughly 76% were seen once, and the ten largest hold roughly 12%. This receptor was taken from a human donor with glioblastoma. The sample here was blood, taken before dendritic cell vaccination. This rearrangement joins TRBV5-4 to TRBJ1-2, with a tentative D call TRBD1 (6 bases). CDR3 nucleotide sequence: TGTGCCAGCAGCTCGATACTAACAGGGAACTATGGCTACACCTTC. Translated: CASSSILTGNYGYTF.